Detailed here is one T cell receptor beta chain. Here immunoSEQ multiplex PCR was the method, and the copy in TCRdb shows in-frame clones only, minus some. The table records tens of thousands of clones, about 89% of them present only once. The trim removed 6 bases at V and 5 bases at J, leaving 12 bases unmatched. The germline gives CDR1 MDHEN, CDR2 SYDVKM. The CDR3 is 15 residues long. This specimen belongs to a study of OX40 agonist ivuxolimab in advanced cancers. Sequenced material: CD4+ or CD8+ T cells sorted from blood, taken in a trial of the OX40 agonist ivuxolimab. The chain links TRBV28 to TRBJ1-2, with TRBD1 matching over 7 bases. This clonotype originated in an adult with an advanced solid tumor such as melanoma, head and neck, liver or kidney cancer. In DNA form, the CDR3 reads TGTGCCAGCAGGGAACCGACAGGGTTAGGGTATGGCTACACCTTC. It translates to CASREPTGLGYGYTF.